These T cell receptor beta chains were read from a single sample in a study of shared clonotypes between healthy human individuals. Sequenced by immunoSEQ multiplex PCR; TCRdb stores in-frame clones only, minus some. The sample yields roughly 2,500,000 clones, approximately 93% seen once. The sequenced sample was naive CD4+ T cells from PBMCs. Receptor source: a man aged 18 to 30 in good health. Some clones in this sample may be carry-over from other donors' samples. Both conserved end residues are part of each CDR3. A D gene is named only where the DNA matches it firmly. Expanded clones are given a class, and other clones once, few, many or no size at all.

V	D	size	J	DNA	CDR3
TRBV11-1	.	.	TRBJ2-7	TGTGCCAGCAGCAATTCCGGGACCACCTCCTACGAGCAGTACTTC	CASSNSGTTSYEQYF
TRBV7-2	.	.	TRBJ2-6	TGTGCCAGCAGCTTCTCTGGGGCCAACGTCCTGACTTTC	CASSFSGANVLTF
TRBV28	.	once	TRBJ2-3	TGTGCCAGCAGTTCGCAGATTTCGCAGTATTTT	CASSSQISQYF
TRBV27	TRBD2	.	TRBJ2-3	TGTGCCAGCAGTTATAGCGGGGCGACAGATACGCAGTATTTT	CASSYSGATDTQYF
TRBV5-1	.	.	TRBJ2-1	TGCGCCAGCAGCTTGGACCCTGAGGGCTACAATGAGCAGTTCTTC	CASSLDPEGYNEQFF
TRBV19	TRBD2	.	TRBJ2-3	TGTGCCAGTAGTTTCGGACTAGCGGGAGTAACAGATACGCAGTATTTT	CASSFGLAGVTDTQYF
TRBV9	TRBD2	.	TRBJ2-7	TGTGCCAGCAGCCAATCGGGACTAGCGACCCGCTACGAGCAGTACTTC	CASSQSGLATRYEQYF
TRBV6-5	.	once	TRBJ1-5	TGTGCCAGCAGCCCCACCAGGCCGACAAATCAGCCCCAGCATTTT	CASSPTRPTNQPQHF
TRBV14	.	.	TRBJ2-3	TGTGCCAGCAGCGAAGAAAATTTGGTCCACATCCCAGATACGCAGTATTTT	CASSEENLVHIPDTQYF
TRBV11-2	TRBD2	.	TRBJ2-7	TGTGCCAGTAGACTAGCGGGAGCACCCCACGAGCAGTACTTC	CASRLAGAPHEQYF
TRBV5-1	TRBD1	.	TRBJ2-7	TGCGCCAGCAGCCCCGGGACAGGTACCTACGAGCAGTACTTC	CASSPGTGTYEQYF
TRBV5-1	.	.	TRBJ1-3	TGCGCCAGCAGCTTGGGAGGCAGCAGCTCTGGAAACACCATATATTTT	CASSLGGSSSGNTIYF
TRBV7-9	TRBD2	.	TRBJ2-7	TGTGCCAGCAGCCAGCGGACTAGCGGAGCTTACGAGCAGTACTTC	CASSQRTSGAYEQYF
TRBV6-1	.	.	TRBJ2-7	TGTGCCAGCAGTGAAGCGGGGGGCGAGCAGTACTTC	CASSEAGGEQYF
TRBV6-5	.	once	TRBJ1-5	TGTGCCAGCAGTTACCGGAAGGCGAGCAATCAGCCCCAGCATTTT	CASSYRKASNQPQHF
TRBV2	.	.	TRBJ2-5	TGTGCCAGCCTACAGTCTGAGTTCCAAGAGACCCAGTACTTC	CASLQSEFQETQYF
TRBV7-3	.	.	TRBJ2-7	TGTGCCAGCAGCTTAGGAGGGGGAACCAACGAGCAGTACTTC	CASSLGGGTNEQYF
TRBV5-1	.	few	TRBJ1-5	TGCGCCAGCAGCTTGGCCGCGGGTCAGCCCCAGCATTTT	CASSLAAGQPQHF
TRBV19	.	.	TRBJ2-5	TGTGCCAGTAGTATTTTCCCGGGGGAAGAGACCCAGTACTTC	CASSIFPGEETQYF
TRBV7-6	TRBD1	once	TRBJ2-7	TGTGCCAGCAGCTTAGGACAGGGGCTCGTCTACGAGCAGTACTTC	CASSLGQGLVYEQYF
TRBV28	TRBD2	.	TRBJ2-3	TGTGCCAGCAGTTTGGCCCTAGCGGGAGTGGATACGCAGTATTTT	CASSLALAGVDTQYF
TRBV15	TRBD1	.	TRBJ2-7	TGTGCCACCCGTGGGACAGGTGGCTCCTACGAGCAGTACTTC	CATRGTGGSYEQYF
TRBV4-1	.	.	TRBJ2-2	TGCGCCAGCAGACAAGTGGAGGGCCTGGGTGCCGGGGAGCTGTTTTTT	CASRQVEGLGAGELFF
TRBV5-1	TRBD2	.	TRBJ2-5	TGCGCCAGCAGCTCTACTAGCGGAGAGACCCAGTACTTC	CASSSTSGETQYF
TRBV27	TRBD2	once	TRBJ2-5	TGTGCCAGCTCAGTGCGGGGGAACCGGGAGACCCAGTACTTC	CASSVRGNRETQYF
TRBV7-8	TRBD1	.	TRBJ2-5	TGTGCCAGCAGCTTAGGGCACAGGGGATCCGGGATCGAGACCCAGTACTTC	CASSLGHRGSGIETQYF
TRBV6-4	TRBD1	.	TRBJ1-6	TGTGCCAGCAGTGAATTGACAGGGGGGAATTCACCCCTCCACTTT	CASSELTGGNSPLHF
TRBV5-4	TRBD2	once	TRBJ2-7	TGTGCCAGCAGCGCTCTAGCGGGAAACTACGAGCAGTACTTC	CASSALAGNYEQYF
TRBV9	.	.	TRBJ1-2	TGTGCCAGCAGCGGAGCGGACAGAATTAGGGGGGGCTACACCTTC	CASSGADRIRGGYTF
TRBV9	TRBD1	.	TRBJ1-2	TGTGCCAGCAACACTCCACAGGGGGGAGACTATGGCTACACCTTC	CASNTPQGGDYGYTF
TRBV5-8	TRBD1	once	TRBJ1-2	TGTGCCAGCAGCTGGATACAGGGGGCAGTTGGCTACACCTTC	CASSWIQGAVGYTF
TRBV7-2	.	.	TRBJ2-3	TGTGCCAGCAGCTTCAGGCTTCCTAGCACAGATACGCAGTATTTT	CASSFRLPSTDTQYF
TRBV5-6	.	.	TRBJ1-4	TGTGCCAGCAGCTTGGCAGGGGAGAATGAAAAACTGTTTTTT	CASSLAGENEKLFF
TRBV15	TRBD1	.	TRBJ1-2	TGTGCCACCAGCAGAGATCGGGGCAGGGGGCAGGATGGCTACACCTTC	CATSRDRGRGQDGYTF
TRBV5-6	TRBD1	.	TRBJ2-1	TGTGCCAGCAGTCCCGGGACAGGGACGTACAATGAGCAGTTCTTC	CASSPGTGTYNEQFF
TRBV18	.	few	TRBJ1-1	TGTGCCAGCTCACCAGTAAACAGGGACACTGAAGCTTTCTTT	CASSPVNRDTEAFF
TRBV27	.	once	TRBJ2-7	TGTGCCAGCAGTCGCTGGGAACAGGGAGGGGACGAGCAGTACTTC	CASSRWEQGGDEQYF
TRBV9	.	.	TRBJ2-5	TGTGCCAGCAGCGTAGAGCCCCAACCGTGGGAGACCCAGTACTTC	CASSVEPQPWETQYF
TRBV14	.	.	TRBJ2-7	TGTGCCAGCAGCCAGAGACGGAGGTCCTACGAGCAGTACTTC	CASSQRRRSYEQYF
TRBV6-5	TRBD1	.	TRBJ2-5	TGTGCCAGCAGATCCGGGACAGTGAAACAAGAGACCCAGTACTTC	CASRSGTVKQETQYF
TRBV18	.	once	TRBJ1-1	TGTGCCAGCTCCCCTGGGGCTCCGTACGGCACTGAAGCTTTCTTT	CASSPGAPYGTEAFF
TRBV15	.	.	TRBJ1-4	TGTGCCACTTCGGGACGGCTTAATGAAAAACTGTTTTTT	CATSGRLNEKLFF
TRBV5-4	TRBD1	.	TRBJ2-7	TGTGCCAGCAGCTCCCTGGGGACAGGGGGCTACGAGCAGTACTTC	CASSSLGTGGYEQYF
TRBV19	TRBD1	.	TRBJ2-1	TGTGCCATAAGCGACAGGGGGTCGGGGGAGCAGTTCTTC	CAISDRGSGEQFF
TRBV6-5	.	once	TRBJ2-1	TGTGCCAGCAGTTCCCCCGGCGGGACAGTATACAATGAGCAGTTCTTC	CASSSPGGTVYNEQFF
TRBV5-4	.	.	TRBJ2-5	TGTGCCAGCAGCTTGGTGTCTCGCATGCGGGAGACCCAGTACTTC	CASSLVSRMRETQYF
TRBV11-2	.	.	TRBJ2-1	TGTGCCAGCAATCGGGCTGGTTCCTACAATGAGCAGTTCTTC	CASNRAGSYNEQFF